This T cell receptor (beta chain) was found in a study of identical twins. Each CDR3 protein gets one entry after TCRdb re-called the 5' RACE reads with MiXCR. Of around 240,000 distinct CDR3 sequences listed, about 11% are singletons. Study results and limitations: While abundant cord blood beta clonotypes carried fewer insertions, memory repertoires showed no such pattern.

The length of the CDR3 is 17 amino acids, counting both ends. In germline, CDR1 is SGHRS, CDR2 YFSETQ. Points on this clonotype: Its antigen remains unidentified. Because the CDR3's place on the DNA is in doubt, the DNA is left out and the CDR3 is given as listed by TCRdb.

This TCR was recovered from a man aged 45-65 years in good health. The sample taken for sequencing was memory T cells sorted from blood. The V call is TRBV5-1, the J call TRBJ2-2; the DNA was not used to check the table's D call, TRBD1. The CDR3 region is CASSLRGQGITGELFFF.